This T cell receptor (beta chain) appears in the sequencing data of a study of shared clonotypes between healthy human individuals. Turning to the study itself: Three CD4 naive, three CD4 memory, two CD8 naive and one CD8 memory plate were used per donor.

This clone occurred a few times. Its antigen is unknown. For sorted subsets, 150 to 200 ng DNA per replicate equaled 30,000 or so T cell genomes. TCRdb's table, derived via immunoSEQ multiplex PCR, lists solely in-frame clones and lacks some. The repertoire has about 1 million clones, 65% to 75% of them found once; the top ten carry approximately 1.5%. Donors comprised healthy HIV-negative adults lacking recent acute infections or vaccinations. CDR1 is DFQATT, CDR2 SNEGSKA, per germline (reference sequence). The J segment lost 6 bases and the V segment lost 6 bases, leaving 4 bases of the junction unmatched. There are 11 residues in the CDR3. Notes on the study in general: In general, naive subsets displayed greater estimated richness than memory subsets did.

This TCR derives from a man in his late teens or twenties in good health. The rearrangement uses TRBV20-1 and TRBJ2-7; 8 nucleotides line up with TRBD1. The sample taken for sequencing was memory CD4+ T cells sorted from blood. Subset defined: CD45RA-negative fraction. The CDR3 loop reads CSATTGVEQYF. Here the CDR3 DNA reads TGCAGTGCAACGACAGGGGTCGAGCAGTACTTC.